This T cell receptor beta chain was sequenced during a study of CD8+CD57+ T cells in acquired aplastic anemia. Across the whole study: Quantities of DNA derived from sorted CD4+ and CD8+ cells averaged 3.2 ug. Study-level points and caveats: Overlapping CD8+ CDR3 repertoires of patients and controls contained some 30 shared sequences. Patients did not significantly differ from controls in CD8+ Simpson's diversity.

The CDR3 runs 14 residues. CDR1 and CDR2 (germline): SGHVS, FNYEAQ. Trimming took 4 bases from V and 6 from J, leaving 12 bases between them. The table lists this clonotype with many counts. What it recognizes is unknown. In patients chosen for sequencing, flow cytometry had shown CD8+CD57+ cell expansion. Among the patients, none had received any therapy at the time of blood sampling. Both TCR beta VDJ combination and CDR3 sequence profiling were carried out. Genomic DNA was the template for this profiling. A single record per CDR3 protein comes from TCRdb applying MiXCR to the reads. The sample holds approximately 130,000 distinct CDR3 sequences, almost 40% seen once.

The clonotype comes from a human donor with aplastic anemia. The material sequenced was sorted CD4+, CD8+, or CD8+CD57+ T cells (not recorded which) from PBMCs. The V and J genes are TRBV7-6 and TRBJ2-2, with a possible D match to TRBD1 (6 bases). The CDR3 nucleotides read TGTGCCAGCAGCTGGAACAGGGCGGCCGGGGAGCTGTTTTTT. It translates to CASSWNRAAGELFF.